Only a few counts were recorded for the clone carrying this T cell receptor beta chain. The antigen is undetermined. These data are taken from a study of T cell clonotyping in hematopoietic cell transplantation. Whole-study results and caveats: Pathologically expanded recipient clonotypes increased progressively from day 30 to day 180 as diversity fell.

Sequencing was performed with immunoSEQ multiplex PCR; in TCRdb, only in-frame clones are kept and a portion is missing. Among about 69,000 clones, over 90% were seen once, and the ten largest hold around 1.6%. This CDR3 is built from 17 residues. V was clipped by 0 bases and J by 5 bases; unmatched bases: 7. The germline V gene encodes CDR1 SGHDN and CDR2 FVKESK. The genes are TRBV14 and TRBJ2-2; 9 bases match TRBD2. The sequence derives from a man aged 45-60 years in good health. Some clones in this sample may be carry-over from other donors' samples. Sequencing was done on a sample of peripheral blood mononuclear cells. CDR3 amino acids: CASSQDPNSGRTGELFF. CDR3 nucleotides: TGTGCCAGCAGCCAAGATCCGAATAGCGGGAGAACCGGGGAGCTGTTTTTT.